This TCR beta chain appears in the sequencing data of a study of blood T cell repertoires in COVID-19. Clones were sequenced by immunoSEQ multiplex PCR, and TCRdb holds only the in-frame ones, with some missing. The data hold hundreds of thousands of clones, with 90% observed a single time. This TCR was recovered from a man between 60 and 70 years old who had recovered from COVID-19. Material: PBMCs or T cells enriched from blood (not recorded which).

This chain's CDR3 is CASSSSTSRVVSEAFF. The CDR3 nucleotides read TGTGCCAGCAGCTCTTCGACTTCCAGGGTTGTTTCTGAAGCTTTCTTT. V gene TRBV5-5 combines with J gene TRBJ1-1; a possible D gene is TRBD1 (5 bases). V lost 3 bases and J 6 bases, leaving 21 bases between the germline ends. This CDR3 region has 16 residues. The germline CDR1 and CDR2 sequences are SGHKS and YYEKEE (reference sequence).